The TCR beta chain under discussion was sequenced for a study of post-analysis software for immune sequencing data. TCR beta cDNA libraries had unique molecular identifiers. TCRdb analysed the PCR reads with MiXCR anew, one entry per CDR3 protein. The data hold about 460,000 distinct CDR3 sequences, with roughly 45% observed a single time. As concerns this clonotype: The antigen is unknown.

Study-level results: When patients were compared with controls, four to six TRBV segments were more frequent, TRBV5-6, TRBV5-1 and TRBV20-1 among them.

The germline CDR1 and CDR2 sequences are LGHDT and YNNKEL (reference sequence). The CDR3 consists of 15 residues. V shed 8 bases and J shed 0 bases, with 11 bases lying between them. This clonotype was sampled from a girl between 10 and 17 years old with multiple sclerosis. The specimen sequenced was blood. The V and J genes are TRBV3-1 and TRBJ2-6, with D possibly TRBD2 on 5 matching bases. The DNA for the CDR3 is TGTGCCAGCCGGAGGTGGGACTCTGGGGCCAACGTCCTGACTTTC. This encodes CASRRWDSGANVLTF.